This T cell receptor (beta chain) came from a study of post-analysis software for immune sequencing data. Study conclusions and caveats: With TRBV5-6, TRBV5-1 and TRBV20-1 included, several TRBV segments were more frequent in patients than in controls.

V shed 4 bases and J 3 bases; nucleotides not matched to a gene: 7. The CDR3 length is 15 residues. The germline V gene encodes CDR1 SGHRS and CDR2 YFSETQ. This clonotype was seen more than once but under ten times. Its antigen remains unknown. Libraries were made from TCR beta cDNA, and they carried unique molecular identifiers. TCRdb redid the calling of the PCR reads with MiXCR, one entry per CDR3 protein. The table lists fewer than 850,000 distinct CDR3 sequences, less than 35% of them singletons. The specimen was blood. This clonotype was obtained from a girl aged 5 to 17 with multiple sclerosis. The chain uses TRBV5-1 and TRBJ2-7; the match to TRBD2 covers 10 bases. The CDR3 nucleotides read TGCGCCAGCAGCCTGATAGCGGGGGGAGACTACGAGCAGTACTTC. Its protein product is CASSLIAGGDYEQYF.